A single sample is the source of the 27 T cell receptor beta chains below, sequenced in a study of T cells in narcolepsy. Sequencing used immunoSEQ multiplex PCR; TCRdb keeps in-frame clones, though not all of them. Altogether fewer than 40,000 clones are present, around 83% being singletons, with the ten largest covering around 2.3%. The sequenced sample was CD45RA- memory CD4+ T cells from PBMCs. These TCRs come from a human donor with narcolepsy.

This chain uses TRBV19 with TRBJ1-3; TRBD1 aligns across 11 bases. CDR1 LNHDA and CDR2 SQIVND come from the germline V gene (reference sequence). This CDR3 contains 16 residues. Trimming removed 7 bases from V and 2 bases from J; junction bases left unmatched: 7. CDR3 protein: CASTRPGQGAGNTIYF. The CDR3 coding sequence is TGTGCCAGTACCCGACCGGGACAGGGGGCTGGAAACACCATATATTTT.

CDR3 nucleotide sequence: TGCGCCAGCAGCTTGGGTAGTAGCGGAGATCTTCAGTACTTC. It translates to CASSLGSSGDLQYF. The chain couples TRBV5-1 to TRBJ2-4; the D gene is possibly TRBD2 (6 bases). Germline V gene lookup returns CDR1 SGHRS and CDR2 YFSETQ. Trimming stripped 0 bases from V and 11 bases from J, with 15 bases between. The length of the CDR3 is 14 residues.

The rearrangement uses TRBV7-9 and TRBJ1-1; D is perhaps TRBD1 (6 bases). Germline CDR1 is SEHNR and CDR2 is FQNEAQ (reference sequence). Trimming took 7 bases from V and 4 from J, leaving 19 bases between them. The CDR3 spans 15 residues. CDR3 loop: CASNFTGSLGTEAFF. In DNA, the CDR3 is TGTGCCAGCAACTTTACAGGGTCGTTGGGCACTGAAGCTTTCTTT.

CDR3 DNA sequence: TGTGCCAGCAGTGCGGGAAATTTAGATCAGCCCCAGCATTTT. Its protein is CASSAGNLDQPQHF. The genes are TRBV6-1 and TRBJ1-5; D remains unclear. CDR3 length: 14 amino acids. The V and J ends lost 4 bases and 5 bases respectively, with 12 bases between them. From germline, CDR1 is MNHNS and CDR2 SASEGT.

The rearrangement links TRBV5-6 to TRBJ2-1; maybe TRBD1 (5 bases). The CDR3 sequence is 16 residues long. Germline V gives CDR1 SGHDT, CDR2 YYEEEE. V dropped 4 bases and J dropped 7 bases, with 21 bases sitting between them. CDR3 sequence reads: CASSAQGRDPLNEQFF. The CDR3 nucleotides are TGTGCCAGCAGCGCCCAAGGCAGGGATCCCCTAAATGAGCAGTTCTTC.

About this clone: A much larger clone lies one base from this, so it may be a read error. The chain is built from TRBV11-2 and TRBJ1-2, with D possibly being TRBD1 (5 bases). V lost 5 bases, J lost 7 bases, and 20 bases lay in between. The germline gives CDR1 SGHAT, CDR2 FQNNGV. CDR3 size: 15 residues. The CDR3 nucleotides are TGTGCCAGCAGCCAAGAGGGGCAGGTGAAGGGTGGCTACACCTTC. Amino acid sequence: CASSQEGQVKGGYTF.

This chain links TRBV5-1 with TRBJ1-1; tentative D call: TRBD1 (5 bases). There are 18 residues in the CDR3. Germline lookup yields CDR1 SGHRS and CDR2 YFSETQ. Between the trimmed V and J ends, which lost 0 bases and 1 base, there was a span of 19 bases. CDR3 nucleotides: TGCGCCAGCAGCTTGGACCCGGGACGTAGAAAACCGAACACTGAAGCTTTCTTT. Translated: CASSLDPGRRKPNTEAFF.

V is TRBV11-3 and J is TRBJ2-5; 8 bases align to TRBD2. Trimming at V came to 3 bases and at J to 4 bases, leaving 7 bases not matched to a gene. Germline V gene data show CDR1 as SGHNT and CDR2 as YENEEA. CDR3 size: 15 residues. CDR3 in DNA: TGTGCCAGCAGCTTTAGCGGGAAGCGCGGAGAGACCCAGTACTTC. The encoded protein is CASSFSGKRGETQYF.

The gene calls are TRBV6-1 and TRBJ1-5; perhaps TRBD1 as D (5 bases). The CDR3 is made up of 15 amino acids. In germline, CDR1 is MNHNS, CDR2 SASEGT. Trimming cost V 6 bases and J 1 base, with 13 bases left between them. The CDR3 loop is CASRGAGPSNQPQHF. For the CDR3, the DNA is TGTGCCAGCAGAGGGGCAGGACCAAGCAATCAGCCCCAGCATTTT.

The sample holds a few counts of this clone. CDR3 sequence: CASSSRTETYEQYF. The DNA of the CDR3 is TGTGCCAGCAGCTCTAGGACGGAGACCTACGAGCAGTACTTC. The chain joins TRBV9 to TRBJ2-7; no reliable D call. Trimming shortened V by 4 bases and J by 2 bases, and 13 bases separated the two germline ends. Germline V gene sequence: CDR1 SGDLS, CDR2 YYNGEE. The CDR3 sequence is 14 residues long.

V is TRBV29-1 and J is TRBJ2-2; D uncertain. V gave up 5 bases and J gave up 1 base, with 2 bases separating them. The germline V gene has CDR1 SQVTM and CDR2 ANQGSEA. CDR3 length: 11 amino acids. CDR3 nucleotide sequence: TGCAGCGTTAGGAACACCGGGGAGCTGTTTTTT. This gives the protein CSVRNTGELFF.

The rearrangement joins TRBV11-1 to TRBJ2-1; D unresolved. This CDR3 spans 15 amino acids. V lost 1 base and J lost 0, with 7 bases in between. Germline V gene lookup returns CDR1 SGHAT and CDR2 FQDESV (reference sequence). As DNA, the CDR3 is TGTGCCAGCAGCTTAGAAGAGAGCTCCTACAATGAGCAGTTCTTC. Protein: CASSLEESSYNEQFF. The variable domain in full, with the rest retrieved from reference TRBV11-1 and TRBJ2-1, is EAEVAQSPRYKITEKSQAVAFWCDPISGHATLYWYRQILGQGPELLVQFQDESVVDDSQLPKDRFSAERLKGVDSTLKIQPAELGDSAMYLCASSLEESSYNEQFFGPGTRLTVL.

The V call is TRBV6-4, the J call TRBJ2-1; no reliable D call. The length of the CDR3 is 14 residues. The V gene's germline CDR1 is MRHNA and CDR2 SNTAGT. V was clipped by 6 bases and J by 6 bases, with 15 bases between them. DNA for the CDR3: TGTGCCAGCAGCCGAGACGACGGTCGCAATGAGCAGTTCTTC. This sequence encodes CASSRDDGRNEQFF.

This clone showed up just a few times. The chain carries TRBV4-1 and TRBJ2-7, with D tentatively TRBD2 (6 bases). V was shortened by 0 bases and J by 0 bases, with 12 bases between the two germline ends. This CDR3 spans 16 amino acids. The germline V gene has CDR1 MGHRA and CDR2 YSYEKL. CDR3 in amino acids: CASSQEERVSSYEQYF. The CDR3 DNA reads as TGCGCCAGCAGCCAAGAGGAGCGGGTTAGCTCCTACGAGCAGTACTTC.

V gene TRBV28 combines with J gene TRBJ1-1, with D tentatively TRBD1 (5 bases). The germline CDR1 and CDR2 sequences are MDHEN and SYDVKM. V lost 4 bases and J lost 1, with 7 bases in between. This CDR3 contains 13 residues. The CDR3 nucleotides are TGTGCCAGCAGTTGGGACCCGAACACTGAAGCTTTCTTT. Its translation is CASSWDPNTEAFF.

CDR3 in amino acids: CASSSGNTGGDTQYF. CDR3 DNA: TGCGCCAGCAGCTCCGGGAATACAGGGGGCGATACGCAGTATTTT. V usage is TRBV5-1 and J usage is TRBJ2-3; 9 nucleotides match TRBD1. The CDR3 is 15 residues long. V shed 3 bases, J shed 6 bases, and the junction held 8 bases outside the gene matches. Per the germline V gene, CDR1 is SGHRS and CDR2 is YFSETQ. Full variable domain (remainder filled in from reference TRBV5-1 and TRBJ2-3): KAGVTQTPRYLIKTRGQQVTLSCSPISGHRSVSWYQQTPGQGLQFLFEYFSETQRNKGNFPGRFSGRQFSNSRSEMNVSTLELGDSALYLCASSSGNTGGDTQYFGPGTRLTVL.

This rearrangement joins TRBV7-8 to TRBJ1-6, with D maybe TRBD1 (5 bases). The V gene lost 4 bases and the J gene lost 4 bases, with 17 bases spanning the gap. Germline CDR1 and CDR2: SGHVS and FQNEAQ. The CDR3 totals 17 residues. In DNA form, the CDR3 reads TGTGCCAGCAGCTACGCGGTCTCGGCAGGGTATAATTCACCCCTCCACTTT. Amino acids: CASSYAVSAGYNSPLHF.

The chain is built from TRBV5-6 and TRBJ1-5; D is unclear. CDR3 size: 13 residues. Germline CDR1 is SGHDT and CDR2 is YYEEEE. The V gene lost 0 bases and the J gene lost 8 bases, with 9 bases spanning the gap. The CDR3 region is CASSLAPDKPQHF. Written as DNA, the CDR3 is TGTGCCAGCAGCTTGGCGCCAGATAAGCCCCAGCATTTT.

The gene calls are TRBV28 and TRBJ1-4, with a tentative D call TRBD1 (6 bases). This CDR3 is built from 14 residues. Deletions cut 2 bases from V and 6 bases from J, with 10 bases between. Germline CDR1 reads MDHEN; CDR2 reads SYDVKM. CDR3 protein: CASSLNRVYEKLFF. The CDR3 DNA reads as TGTGCCAGCAGTTTAAACAGGGTATATGAAAAACTGTTTTTT.

The chain combines TRBV20-1 with TRBJ1-2; D gene ambiguous. The CDR3 has 11 amino acids. The V end lost 8 bases, the J end lost 4 bases, and 11 bases lay between the germline ends. Germline V gene sequence: CDR1 DFQATT, CDR2 SNEGSKA (reference sequence). The CDR3 region is CSSEASYGYTF. Here the CDR3 DNA reads TGCAGTTCGGAGGCCTCCTATGGCTACACCTTC.

The J gene is TRBJ2-7, the V gene TRBV7-6, with TRBD2 identical over 12 bases. Germline CDR1 and CDR2: SGHVS and FNYEAQ. This CDR3 has 15 residues. The trim removed 5 bases at V and 7 bases at J, leaving 9 bases unmatched. The CDR3 is CASSPRLAGAREQYF. CDR3 DNA: TGTGCCAGCAGCCCTAGACTAGCGGGAGCCCGGGAGCAGTACTTC.

On this clone: No conserved phenylalanine or tryptophan is present at the end of the CDR3, so a read error is the likely explanation. The DNA is left out, because the CDR3 cannot be placed on it with certainty; the CDR3 is given as TCRdb lists it. V and J are TRBV19 and TRBJ1-4. Looked up from germline, CDR1 is LNHDA and CDR2 is SQIVND (reference sequence). The CDR3 sequence runs 10 residues, both termini included. CDR3: CASFKKPLRV.

The CDR3 sequence is CASSLGTGRGYTF. CDR3 DNA sequence: TGTGCCAGCAGCTTAGGGACAGGTCGTGGCTACACCTTC. V is TRBV5-4 and J is TRBJ1-2, with 8 bases that match TRBD1. The germline V gene has CDR1 SGHNT and CDR2 YYREEE (reference sequence). V trimming: 2 bases; J trimming: 7 bases; junction bases outside the gene matches: 4. This CDR3 is built from 13 residues.

The chain recombines TRBV10-3 with TRBJ1-3; D may be TRBD1 (5 bases). Trimming stripped 1 base from V and 0 bases from J, with 13 bases between. There are 17 residues in the CDR3. The germline CDR1 and CDR2 sequences are ENHRY and SYGVKD. DNA for the CDR3: TGTGCCATCAGTGAGTGGGGGGGTCTTACCTCTGGAAACACCATATATTTT. It encodes CAISEWGGLTSGNTIYF.

On this clone itself: Likely a read error: the CDR3 ends without its conserved phenylalanine or tryptophan. The chain combines TRBV5-1 with TRBJ1-6; the match to TRBD1 covers 9 bases. Germline V gives CDR1 SGHRS, CDR2 YFSETQ. Trimming cost V 4 bases and J 9 bases; bases outside gene matches: 11. The CDR3 loop spans 16 amino acids. CDR3 sequence reads: CASSERTGDSGSPLHL. The CDR3, as DNA: TGCGCCAGCAGCGAAAGGACAGGGGACTCGGGTTCACCCCTCCACCTT.

Here the CDR3 reads CASSISPQRPYEQYF. DNA for the CDR3: TGTGCCAGCAGCATATCGCCCCAGCGGCCCTACGAGCAGTACTTC. The chain uses TRBV9 and TRBJ2-7; the D gene is possibly TRBD2 (5 bases). The CDR3 totals 15 residues. Trimming took off 4 bases at V and 2 bases at J, with 16 bases between the two ends. Germline-derived CDR1 and CDR2 are SGDLS and YYNGEE.

The chain recombines TRBV27 with TRBJ2-3; D possibly corresponds to TRBD2 (6 bases). V shed 3 bases and J shed 5 bases, with 12 bases lying between them. This CDR3 has 14 residues. CDR1 is MNHEY, CDR2 SMNVEV, per germline (reference sequence). The CDR3 protein is CASSLSGPLDTQYF. CDR3 coding DNA: TGTGCCAGCAGTTTGAGCGGGCCGCTAGATACGCAGTATTTT.